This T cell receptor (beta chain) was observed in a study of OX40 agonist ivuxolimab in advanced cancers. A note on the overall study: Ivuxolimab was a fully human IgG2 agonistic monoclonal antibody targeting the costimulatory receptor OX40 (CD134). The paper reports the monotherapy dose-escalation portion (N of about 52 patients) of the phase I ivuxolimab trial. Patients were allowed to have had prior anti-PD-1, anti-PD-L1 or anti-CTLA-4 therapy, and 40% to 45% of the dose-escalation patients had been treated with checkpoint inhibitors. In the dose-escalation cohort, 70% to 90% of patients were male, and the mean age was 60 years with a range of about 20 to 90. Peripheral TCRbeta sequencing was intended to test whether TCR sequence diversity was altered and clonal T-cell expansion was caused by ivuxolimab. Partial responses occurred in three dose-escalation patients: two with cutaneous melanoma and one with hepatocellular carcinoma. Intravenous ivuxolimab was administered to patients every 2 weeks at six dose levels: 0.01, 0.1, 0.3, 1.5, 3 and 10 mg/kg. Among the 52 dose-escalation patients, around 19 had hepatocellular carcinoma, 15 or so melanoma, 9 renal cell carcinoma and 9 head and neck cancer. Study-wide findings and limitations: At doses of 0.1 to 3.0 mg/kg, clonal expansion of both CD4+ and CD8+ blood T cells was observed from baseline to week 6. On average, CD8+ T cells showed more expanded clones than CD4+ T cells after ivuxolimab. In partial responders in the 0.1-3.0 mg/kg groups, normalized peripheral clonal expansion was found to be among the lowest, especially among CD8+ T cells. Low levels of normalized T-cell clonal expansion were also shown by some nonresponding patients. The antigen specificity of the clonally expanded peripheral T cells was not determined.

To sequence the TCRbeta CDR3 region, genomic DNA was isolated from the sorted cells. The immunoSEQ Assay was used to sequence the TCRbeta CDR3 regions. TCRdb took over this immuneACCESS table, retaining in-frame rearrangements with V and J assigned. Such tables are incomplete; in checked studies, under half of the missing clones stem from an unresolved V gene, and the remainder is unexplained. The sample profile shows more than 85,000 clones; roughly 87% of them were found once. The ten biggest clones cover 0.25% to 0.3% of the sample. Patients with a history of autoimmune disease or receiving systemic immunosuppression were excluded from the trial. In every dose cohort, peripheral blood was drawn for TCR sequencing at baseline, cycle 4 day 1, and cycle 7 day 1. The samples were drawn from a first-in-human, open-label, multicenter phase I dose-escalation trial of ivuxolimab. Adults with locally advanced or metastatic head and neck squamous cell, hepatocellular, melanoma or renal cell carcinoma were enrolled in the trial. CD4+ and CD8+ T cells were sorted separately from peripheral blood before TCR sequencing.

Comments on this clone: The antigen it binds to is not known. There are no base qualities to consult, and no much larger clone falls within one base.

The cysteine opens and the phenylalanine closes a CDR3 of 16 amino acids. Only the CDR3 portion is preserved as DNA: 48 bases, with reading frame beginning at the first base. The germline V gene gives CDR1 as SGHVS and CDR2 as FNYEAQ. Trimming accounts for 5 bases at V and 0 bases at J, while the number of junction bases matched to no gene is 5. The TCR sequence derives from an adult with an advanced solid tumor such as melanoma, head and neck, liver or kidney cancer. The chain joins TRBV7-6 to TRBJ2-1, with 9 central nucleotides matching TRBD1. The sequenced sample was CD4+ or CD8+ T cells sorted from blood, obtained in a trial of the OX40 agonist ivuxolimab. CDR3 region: CASSPGQGGSYNEQFF. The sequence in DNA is TGTGCCAGCAGCCCGGGACAGGGAGGCTCCTACAATGAGCAGTTCTTC.